This T cell receptor (beta chain) was sequenced in a study of long-term antiretroviral therapy in people with HIV (dated by TCRdb to between 2020 and 2023). Describing the broader study: Collection of the earliest samples took place about a decade ahead of the 2015 WHO recommendation for immediate ART, at a time when ART was typically delayed until CD4 counts fell. No cross-contamination during QIAcube processing turned up in test extractions that ran a monoclonal T-cell line alongside 30 to 35 polyclonal samples. From a few dozen adults with confirmed HIV infection, the cohort provided under 200 cryopreserved PBMC samples, gathered serially across a mean of about six years (range 1-12). About 35% of the 30 participants with HIV were female. A retrospective serial study tested whether ART initiation and durable HIV suppression were associated with changes in peripheral blood TRB repertoire composition and diversity.

To be included, a participant needed at least one PBMC sample from before ART initiation plus at least two post-ART samples. Every participant with HIV received treatment in the United States of America. Before DNA extraction, cryopreserved samples of about 1-10 million PBMC were thawed and washed. At the time of the earliest PBMC sample, participants with HIV were aged between roughly 20 and 55 years. Per participant, PBMC samples came from 1-4 timepoints prior to ART initiation and 2-8 timepoints following ART initiation, for a median of 7 samples. For every participant, serial HIV viral load, CD4+ T-cell count, ART history and demographic data were obtained. A Qiagen kit on a QIAcube was used to extract genomic DNA from unsorted PBMC, with samples processed in batches of 12. This clone was picked up one time. Its antigen remains undetermined. There are no base qualities to consult, and no much larger clone falls within one base.

Sequencing of the TRB variable region was done with the immunoSEQ hsTCRB v3.0 assay at survey level resolution. TRB sequencing targeted a depth of roughly 40,000-55,000 T-cell genomes per sample. TRB libraries were pooled and sequenced on an Illumina MiSeq using a v3 150-cycle kit. Turning to the authors' computational methods: Repertoire analysis was performed in R inside a reproducible Nextflow workflow that covered QC, data transformation and analysis. Custom analyses were implemented in LymphoSeq2, an R package for AIRR-Seq data exploration. A few samples that produced fewer than 5000 total TRB sequences were removed, so 150 to 200 HIV repertoires were analyzed. Among the 170 to 200 retained HIV repertoires, approximately 61 were collected before ART initiation and approximately 130 after ART initiation. Repertoires were downsampled to 5000 TRB nucleotide sequences, with summary statistics averaged over 100 downsampling iterations. TRB sequences were retained for analysis only if CDR3 regions of at least seven amino acids were present. Diversity was assessed using a clonality score derived from Shannon entropy and using the Gini coefficient. In the repertoire networks, any two of the top 5000 CDR3 amino acid sequences were connected whenever the two sequences differed by an edit distance of one. For TRB CDR3 amino acid sequences, GLIPH2 was used to predict antigen specificity groups and MHC restriction. To flag known associations with CMV, EBV, HIV or tissue antigens, CDR3 amino acid sequences were compared against VDJdb and McPAS-TCR. Pre-ART, post-ART and control groups were compared with Wilcoxon signed-rank tests and Holm-Bonferroni correction. In its TCRdb copy, this immuneACCESS table keeps in-frame sequences only and misses some clones. Where compared with another copy, unresolved V genes explain less than half of these, and the others have no known cause. The DNA was the basis for D and trimming; V, J and clone size are from that table. The sample data list 15,000 to 20,000 clones, and more than 70% of these were observed just once. The top ten constitute 9% to 15% of the sample.

Via the germline V gene, CDR1 is SGHTA and CDR2 FQGNSA. The germline V and J ends show losses of 3 bases and 1 base respectively, and no gene match explains 4 bases of the junction. The cysteine opens and the phenylalanine closes a CDR3 of 15 amino acids. The kept DNA is CDR3 alone, 45 bases in frame from the first base. What the work shows at the level of the full study, not this receptor alone: Starting ART was linked to a significant rise in TRB diversity, yet even after long-term ART the diversity remained significantly lower than in transplant donor controls. Inferences about post-ART repertoire changes were limited because no data were available on ART adherence, viral resistance or therapy changes. Because PBMC availability was limited, only the TCR beta chain was sequenced, with no alpha chain pairing. At every time point, the repertoire was dominated by expanded TRB clones first identified before ART initiation, although this dominance fluctuated and, in many PLHIV, declined after ART. Unsorted PBMC were profiled instead of sorted CD4+ and CD8+ T cells because pre-ART samples had limited cell numbers. The samples were dated from about 2003 to 2017, and the ART regimens that were used may be less effective than current ART regimens. CDR3 length ranges in HIV repertoires were narrower than in controls, and network structure suggested an antigen-experienced repertoire with only a slight naive shift after ART.

The V and J genes are TRBV7-2 and TRBJ1-1; 8 bases in the junction line up with TRBD1. Specimen: unsorted PBMCs, collected 6.9 years after starting antiretroviral therapy. This TCR was recovered from a man aged 45-65 years with HIV. Read as DNA, the sequence is TGTGCCAGCAGCTTTACCGGGACAGGGAACACTGAAGCTTTCTTT. The encoded protein is CASSFTGTGNTEAFF.